A selection of T cell receptor beta chains follows, all from one sample in a study of beta chain features in type 1 diabetes. Assay: immunoSEQ multiplex PCR; the TCRdb copy retains only in-frame clones and omits some. The data contain 300,000 or so clones, about 13% of them seen just once; the ten biggest clones take up nearly 0.015%. The sample consisted of naive CD4+ T cells from blood. The source of these receptors is a young woman with type 1 diabetes. Both conserved end residues are part of each CDR3. Clone size, where shown, is once, few, many, or a class for clones that have expanded.

j_call clone_size v_call cdr3_aa
TRBJ2-1 NA TRBV4-3 CASSRGRFGLAGALVNEQFF
TRBJ2-3 few TRBV9 CASSATSGPTDTQYF
TRBJ1-2 NA TRBV2 CASSETWRQGYGYTF
TRBJ1-1 few TRBV20-1 CSAREEGEAFF
TRBJ2-5 NA TRBV29-1 CSVIRPRLAVETQYF
TRBJ1-1 NA TRBV5-1 CASRLLGGNTEAFF
TRBJ2-1 NA TRBV11-2 CASSLVGQGRQFF
TRBJ2-3 NA TRBV11-2 CASSLETGTDTQYF
TRBJ2-5 few TRBV4-1 CASSQARGETQYF
TRBJ2-3 NA TRBV11-2 CASSFLTVTDTQYF
TRBJ2-5 few TRBV18 CASSPPSGGHQETQYF
TRBJ2-3 few TRBV4-3 CASSQDWGGRGGTDTQYF
TRBJ1-4 NA TRBV4-3 CASSQGQGTQHEKLFF
TRBJ2-1 few TRBV25-1 CASSLLPENNEQFF
TRBJ1-1 few TRBV6-5 CASNSHTEAFF
TRBJ1-2 NA TRBV5-4 CASSSGARGYGYTF
TRBJ1-1 NA TRBV19 CASSMGPGTGYLLTEAFF
TRBJ2-1 few TRBV27 CASRTGTSSFTEQFF
TRBJ2-1 few TRBV28 CASSSPREQFF